These 26 T cell receptor beta chains share one sample of origin, sequenced in a study of blood T cell repertoires in COVID-19. Only in-frame clones appear in the TCRdb table, and some are missing; sequencing was by immunoSEQ multiplex PCR. The sample yields fewer than 200,000 clones, about four fifths seen once. Sequenced material: peripheral blood. Receptor source: a man aged 35 to 55 who had recovered from COVID-19.

The CDR3 DNA follows: TGTGCCAGCAGGTCTGTAGCCATGAACACTGAAGCTTTCTTT. This translates into CASRSVAMNTEAFF. V usage is TRBV21-1 and J usage is TRBJ1-1. TRBV21-1 is recorded as a pseudogene. This CDR3 comprises 14 residues.

This clone has at least ten counts. The chain is built from TRBV25-1 and TRBJ1-5; D not resolved. CDR1 and CDR2 (germline): MGHDK, SYGVNS. Trimming left V 6 bases short and J 4 bases short, with 4 bases between. The CDR3 covers 11 residues. The CDR3 loop is CASSENQPQHF. The CDR3 DNA reads TGTGCCAGCAGCGAGAATCAGCCCCAGCATTTT. Looking up the rest from reference TRBV25-1 and TRBJ1-5 gives the full variable domain: EADIYQTPRYLVIGTGKKITLECSQTMGHDKMYWYQQDPGMELHLIHYSYGVNSTEKGDLSSESTVSRIRTEHFPLTLESARPSHTSQYLCASSENQPQHFGDGTRLSIL.

V and J are TRBV28 and TRBJ2-4; a weak D match, TRBD2 (6 bases). The CDR3 totals 13 residues. V lost 6 bases to trimming and J lost 1 base, with 7 bases between them. Germline CDR1 MDHEN, CDR2 SYDVKM. This chain's CDR3 is CASSGGAKNIQYF. The CDR3 DNA sequence: TGTGCCAGCAGCGGAGGGGCCAAAAACATTCAGTACTTC.

The chain links TRBV7-2 to TRBJ2-2, with 8 bases fitting TRBD2. In germline, CDR1 is SGHTA, CDR2 FQGNSA. Losses at the gene ends were 5 bases for V and 4 bases for J; bases not matched to a gene: 6. The CDR3 has 15 amino acids. In nucleotides, the CDR3 is TGTGCCAGCAGCCCTTCCGGGGGGGCCACCGGGGAGCTGTTTTTT. As protein: CASSPSGGATGELFF.

The chain is built from TRBV30 and TRBJ2-7; 9 positions agree with TRBD1. Per germline, CDR1 GTSNPN and CDR2 SVGIG (reference sequence). With 1 base clipped from V and 4 bases from J, the junction kept 5 bases outside the gene matches. The CDR3 is made up of 14 amino acids. CDR3 sequence (DNA): TGTGCCTGGAGTGAAGGGACAGGGTTGTACGAGCAGTACTTC. Residues: CAWSEGTGLYEQYF.

The chain is built from TRBV4-3 and TRBJ1-1; perhaps TRBD1 as D (6 bases). CDR1 is LGHNA and CDR2 is YSLEER in the germline V gene. The CDR3 length is 17 residues. The V end was cut by 0 bases, the J end by 1 base, with 15 bases between. The CDR3 loop reads CASSQDWIGGRNTEAFF. As DNA, the CDR3 is TGCGCCAGCAGCCAAGATTGGATCGGGGGGCGGAACACTGAAGCTTTCTTT.

This chain uses TRBV28 with TRBJ2-1; 7 bases map to TRBD1. In germline, CDR1 is MDHEN, CDR2 SYDVKM. The CDR3 sequence is 14 residues long. V was pared by 7 bases and J by 6 bases, with 9 bases of the junction left unmatched. In DNA, the CDR3 is TGTGCCAGCACTTCTATCCGGGACAGCAATGAGCAGTTCTTC. It yields the protein CASTSIRDSNEQFF.

This chain joins TRBV11-2 and TRBJ2-1; D may be TRBD2 (7 bases). This CDR3 is built from 14 residues. Germline V CDR1 and CDR2: SGHAT, FQNNGV. The ends were cut back, 0 bases at V and 5 bases at J, with 8 bases in the middle. The CDR3 protein is CASSLEGGDNEQFF. CDR3 nucleotide sequence: TGTGCCAGCAGCTTAGAAGGGGGGGACAATGAGCAGTTCTTC.

This chain connects TRBV5-4 to TRBJ2-1; 8 nucleotides line up with TRBD1. The trim removed 6 bases at V and 3 bases at J, leaving 8 bases unmatched. The V gene's germline CDR1 is SGHNT and CDR2 YYREEE (reference sequence). This CDR3 has 15 amino acids. For the CDR3, the DNA is TGTGCCAGCACCACTGGACAGGGATTCTACAATGAGCAGTTCTTC. Encoded protein: CASTTGQGFYNEQFF.

V usage is TRBV13 and J usage is TRBJ2-1, with 14 bases lining up with TRBD2. Germline-derived CDR1 and CDR2 are PRHDT and FYEKMQ (reference sequence). This CDR3 is built from 15 residues. Trimming at V came to 5 bases and at J to 9 bases, leaving 6 bases not matched to a gene. The CDR3 here is CASSTGTSGGGEQFF. DNA for the CDR3: TGTGCCAGCAGCACCGGGACTAGCGGGGGCGGTGAGCAGTTCTTC. The variable domain in full, completed from reference TRBV13 and TRBJ2-1, reads AAGVIQSPRHLIKEKRETATLKCYPIPRHDTVYWYQQGPGQDPQFLISFYEKMQSDKGSIPDRFSAQQFSDYHSELNMSSLELGDSALYFCASSTGTSGGGEQFFGPGTRLTVL.

The CDR3, as DNA: TGTGCCAGCAGCCCCAGTCCCTATGGCTACACCTTC. This sequence encodes CASSPSPYGYTF. J is TRBJ1-2 and V is TRBV7-9; no definite D call. Germline CDR1 and CDR2: SEHNR and FQNEAQ (reference sequence). This CDR3 is built from 12 residues. Deletions cut 5 bases from V and 4 bases from J, with 8 bases between.

This clone was recorded only once. This sequence joins TRBV7-2 and TRBJ1-2; 9 bases map to TRBD1. The V gene end was trimmed by 5 bases and the J gene end by 4 bases; junction bases not matched to a gene: 5. The CDR3 has 14 residues. Germline CDR1 is SGHTA and CDR2 is FQGNSA. The CDR3 here is CASSRDRDIYGYTF. CDR3 nucleotides: TGTGCCAGCAGCCGGGACAGGGATATCTATGGCTACACCTTC.

This sequence joins TRBV11-2 and TRBJ1-1; perhaps TRBD1 as D (5 bases). Trimming stripped 5 bases from V and 1 base from J, with 14 bases between. Germline V gene lookup returns CDR1 SGHAT and CDR2 FQNNGV. The CDR3 contains 15 residues. CDR3 sequence reads: CASSADSLGNTEAFF. CDR3 in DNA: TGTGCCAGCAGCGCCGACAGCCTAGGGAACACTGAAGCTTTCTTT.

The chain joins TRBV4-2 to TRBJ2-7, with a tentative D call TRBD2 (5 bases). Germline V gene data show CDR1 as LGHNA and CDR2 as YNFKEQ. The CDR3 is 15 amino acids. V was trimmed by 0 bases and J by 0 bases, leaving 9 bases between them. The CDR3 sequence is CASSQEGRASYEQYF. The CDR3 DNA follows: TGTGCCAGCAGCCAAGAAGGGCGGGCCTCCTACGAGCAGTACTTC.

The rearrangement uses TRBV2 and TRBJ2-1; D perhaps matches TRBD1 (6 bases). V shed 3 bases and J shed 4 bases, with 10 bases lying between them. Germline CDR1 SNHLY, CDR2 FYNNEI. This CDR3 is built from 14 residues. For the CDR3, the DNA is TGTGCCAGCAGTGACGTGGGGGCTTACAATGAGCAGTTCTTC. This translates into CASSDVGAYNEQFF.

The chain uses TRBV5-8 and TRBJ1-3, with D possibly being TRBD1 (5 bases). The CDR3 sequence is 15 residues long. V dropped 4 bases and J dropped 0 bases, with 11 bases sitting between them. CDR1 is SGHTS, CDR2 YDEGEE, per germline. The CDR3 bases are TGTGCCAGCAGCCTCTCAGGGATCTCTGGAAACACCATATATTTT. This translates into CASSLSGISGNTIYF. The variable domain in full, completed from reference TRBV5-8 and TRBJ1-3, reads EAGVTQSPTHLIKTRGQQATLRCSPISGHTSVYWYQQALGLGLQFLLWYDEGEERNRGNFPPRFSGRQFPNYSSELNVNALELEDSALYLCASSLSGISGNTIYFGEGSWLTVV.

This sequence joins TRBV7-9 and TRBJ2-6, with a possible D match to TRBD2 (5 bases). The CDR3 runs to 12 residues. In germline, CDR1 is SEHNR, CDR2 FQNEAQ (reference sequence). Trimming stripped 5 bases from V and 8 bases from J, with 7 bases between. CDR3 region: CASSPGTNVLTF. The CDR3 DNA reads as TGTGCCAGCAGCCCCGGGACCAACGTCCTGACTTTC.

The chain couples TRBV10-3 to TRBJ2-1, with 9 bases fitting TRBD1. This CDR3 is built from 13 residues. Germline V lookup: CDR1 ENHRY, CDR2 SYGVKD. After removal of 4 bases from V and 6 bases from J, the junction contained 1 base not matched to a gene. CDR3 residues: CAISGTGANEQFF. The CDR3, as DNA: TGTGCCATCAGTGGGACAGGGGCCAATGAGCAGTTCTTC.

The rearrangement joins TRBV5-4 to TRBJ2-5, with D maybe TRBD2 (5 bases). The CDR3 extends over 15 amino acids. Trimming left V 0 bases short and J 0 bases short, with 9 bases between. Germline lookup yields CDR1 SGHNT and CDR2 YYREEE (reference sequence). CDR3 sequence reads: CASSLEGGYQETQYF. CDR3 sequence (DNA): TGTGCCAGCAGCTTGGAGGGCGGGTACCAAGAGACCCAGTACTTC.

This chain uses TRBV25-1 with TRBJ2-7; D not certain. The CDR3 runs 13 residues. The ends were cut back, 1 base at V and 3 bases at J, with 7 bases in the middle. CDR1 and CDR2 from the germline V gene are MGHDK and SYGVNS. The CDR3 is CASSESPLYEQYF. CDR3 DNA sequence: TGTGCCAGCAGTGAATCCCCTCTCTACGAGCAGTACTTC.

This clone was observed a handful of times. The chain recombines TRBV28 with TRBJ2-2, with D perhaps TRBD1 (5 bases). The germline V gene encodes CDR1 MDHEN and CDR2 SYDVKM. The CDR3 length is 13 residues. V gave up 7 bases and J gave up 2 bases, with 8 bases separating them. The CDR3 is CASTGHNTGELFF. The CDR3 region has the DNA TGTGCCAGCACTGGACACAACACCGGGGAGCTGTTTTTT.

The gene calls are TRBV15 and TRBJ2-1; D is perhaps TRBD2 (6 bases). V lost 5 bases and J 4 bases, leaving 18 bases between the germline ends. CDR3 length: 16 residues. Germline V CDR1 and CDR2: LNHNV, YYDKDF (reference sequence). The CDR3 region is CATSPAREWGYNEQFF. The CDR3 DNA is TGTGCCACCAGCCCAGCACGGGAGTGGGGGTACAATGAGCAGTTCTTC.

V and J are TRBV29-1 and TRBJ2-1; 8 bases fit TRBD2. The length of the CDR3 is 14 residues. V dropped 2 bases and J dropped 6; count of bases not matched to a gene: 6. The germline gives CDR1 SQVTM, CDR2 ANQGSEA. CDR3 in DNA: TGCAGCGTTGAACGTTTTGGGACTAGCAATGAGCAGTTCTTC. It encodes CSVERFGTSNEQFF.

This clone was detected only a few times. The CDR3 here is CASSSKFNYGYTF. CDR3 DNA sequence: TGTGCCAGCAGCAGCAAATTCAACTATGGCTACACCTTC. V and J are TRBV9 and TRBJ1-2, with unresolved D. Germline assignment: CDR1 SGDLS and CDR2 YYNGEE. The CDR3 is made up of 13 amino acids. V was cut by 4 bases and J by 2 bases, with 9 bases left in between.

This clone was counted between two and nine times. V gene TRBV6-1 combines with J gene TRBJ1-5; weak D call: TRBD1 (5 bases). The germline V and J ends were trimmed by 3 bases and 5 bases, with 11 bases remaining between them. Germline V gene data show CDR1 as MNHNS and CDR2 as SASEGT. The CDR3 extends over 14 amino acids. CDR3 protein: CASSEWTGDQPQHF. CDR3 DNA sequence: TGTGCCAGCAGTGAGTGGACGGGGGATCAGCCCCAGCATTTT.

The CDR3 is CASSPAVAGANEQFF. CDR3 coding DNA: TGTGCCAGCAGCCCCGCGGTAGCGGGAGCTAATGAGCAGTTCTTC. The V gene is TRBV6-5, the J gene TRBJ2-1; 9 positions agree with TRBD2. This CDR3 contains 15 residues. CDR1 MNHEY and CDR2 SVGAGI come from the germline V gene. V lost 6 bases and J lost 7; bases outside the gene matches: 10.